Shown below are 20 T cell receptor beta chains from a single sample sequenced in a study of T-cell memory formation after mild COVID-19. From the 5' RACE reads, TCRdb called clonotypes with MiXCR, one entry per CDR3 protein. The sample includes approximately 260,000 distinct CDR3 sequences, roughly 18% of them seen just once. The sample comprised PBMCs or a T cell subset sorted from them (not recorded which). The source of these receptors is a man in his late teens or twenties who had mild COVID-19 (a few samples of this study predate the infection). Cell type and time point are not known.

This clonotype turned up a few times. The chain uses TRBV7-9 and TRBJ2-2; D is ambiguous. The CDR3 is 15 residues long. The V end lost 9 bases, the J end lost 3 bases, and 17 bases lay between the germline ends. The germline V gene encodes CDR1 SEHNR and CDR2 FQNEAQ (reference sequence). The CDR3 region is CASHRQEPHTGELFF. The CDR3, as DNA: TGTGCCAGTCATCGGCAGGAACCCCACACCGGGGAGCTGTTTTTT.

This clonotype appeared a few times. The chain uses TRBV6-2 or TRBV6-3 and TRBJ1-1; 7 bases map to TRBD1. Germline lookup yields CDR1 MNHEY and CDR2 SVGEGT. The CDR3 spans 14 residues. Trimming removed 2 bases from V and 4 bases from J; junction bases left unmatched: 4. The CDR3 nucleotides are TGTGCCAGCAGTTACGCAGGGGGTGTCACTGAAGCTTTCTTT. It is translated as CASSYAGGVTEAFF.

J is TRBJ1-2 and V is TRBV11-2, with TRBD1 matching 7 bases. Germline CDR1 SGHAT, CDR2 FQNNGV. The CDR3 totals 13 residues. Trimming at V came to 3 bases and at J to 8 bases, leaving 6 bases not matched to a gene. The CDR3 protein is CASSFDREVGYTF. In DNA, the CDR3 is TGTGCCAGCAGCTTCGACAGGGAGGTCGGCTACACCTTC. Full variable domain (missing parts from reference TRBV11-2 and TRBJ1-2): EAGVAQSPRYKIIEKRQSVAFWCNPISGHATLYWYQQILGQGPKLLIQFQNNGVVDDSQLPKDRFSAERLKGVDSTLKIQPAKLEDSAVYLCASSFDREVGYTFGSGTRLTVV.

This chain connects TRBV7-2 to TRBJ1-1, with no clear D. Germline V lookup: CDR1 SGHTA, CDR2 FQGNSA. The CDR3 runs to 13 residues. Trimming cost V 5 bases and J 6 bases, with 13 bases left between them. CDR3 residues: CASSEMFGAEAFF. The CDR3 DNA reads as TGTGCCAGCAGCGAAATGTTCGGGGCTGAAGCTTTCTTT.

This clonotype was counted ten times or more. The chain employs TRBV5-6 and TRBJ2-2; 7 positions match TRBD1. There are 15 residues in the CDR3. Germline CDR1 and CDR2: SGHDT and YYEEEE. V was clipped by 1 base and J by 6 bases; unmatched bases: 6. CDR3 amino acids: CASSLPRGIPGELFF. CDR3 nucleotides: TGTGCCAGCAGCTTGCCCAGGGGGATCCCCGGGGAGCTGTTTTTT.

The chain has TRBV4-3 and TRBJ2-2, with D perhaps TRBD2 (5 bases). Germline CDR1 reads LGHNA; CDR2 reads YSLEER. The CDR3 consists of 13 residues. V was shortened by 9 bases and J by 6 bases, with 14 bases between the two germline ends. The CDR3 bases are TGCGCCAGGGCTCGGGGTGGGTCCGGGGAGCTGTTTTTT. As protein: CARARGGSGELFF.

This chain connects TRBV5-1 to TRBJ1-5; D not certain. The CDR3 covers 17 residues. With 0 bases removed from V and 6 bases from J, the gap between germline ends came to 19 bases. Germline CDR1 SGHRS, CDR2 YFSETQ. CDR3 bases: TGCGCCAGCAGCTTGGGACCTCTCGGGCCCTTCACTCAGCCCCAGCATTTT. Its protein is CASSLGPLGPFTQPQHF.

This sequence joins TRBV20-1 and TRBJ2-4; weak D call: TRBD1 (5 bases). Per the germline V gene, CDR1 is DFQATT and CDR2 is SNEGSKA (reference sequence). Between the trimmed V and J ends, which lost 5 bases and 6 bases, there was a span of 14 bases. This CDR3 is 13 amino acids long. The CDR3, as DNA: TGCAGTGCTCGGACATGGCTAGGAAACATTCAGTACTTC. Translated, it gives CSARTWLGNIQYF.

This clonotype appeared a few times. The V gene is TRBV6-2 or TRBV6-3, the J gene TRBJ2-5; D remains unclear. Per germline, CDR1 MNHEY and CDR2 SVGEGT. The CDR3 totals 14 residues. Trimming took 2 bases from V and 11 from J, leaving 18 bases between them. Here the CDR3 reads CASSYPPPYAKQYF. DNA for the CDR3: TGTGCCAGCAGTTACCCACCGCCATATGCCAAGCAGTACTTC.

This clonotype was picked up a small number of times. The chain recombines TRBV2 with TRBJ2-5; the D gene is possibly TRBD1 (6 bases). Trimming removed 6 bases at V and 5 bases at J, with 16 bases between. From germline, CDR1 is SNHLY and CDR2 FYNNEI. The CDR3 covers 14 residues. The CDR3 DNA reads TGTGCCAGCAGACCCACAGGGTTTTGGGAGACCCAGTACTTC. It codes for CASRPTGFWETQYF.

The table lists this clonotype with a count of one. CDR3 sequence reads: CASSLTRGASTDTQYF. The CDR3 region has the DNA TGCGCCAGCAGCTTAACGCGGGGCGCTAGCACAGATACGCAGTATTTT. V usage is TRBV5-1 and J usage is TRBJ2-3; TRBD2 is a possible D gene (6 bases). V lost 2 bases and J 0 bases, leaving 13 bases between the germline ends. This CDR3 is 16 amino acids long. Germline V gene lookup returns CDR1 SGHRS and CDR2 YFSETQ.

This clonotype occurred a few times. J is TRBJ2-1 and V is TRBV4-1; D gene unclear. The V gene lost 4 bases and the J gene lost 8 bases, with 18 bases spanning the gap. Germline CDR1 MGHRA, CDR2 YSYEKL. There are 15 residues in the CDR3. CDR3 DNA sequence: TGCGCCAGCAGCCCTCGGGCATTTGGGAACGATGAGCAGTTCTTC. It is translated as CASSPRAFGNDEQFF.

In this sample, this clonotype turned up many times. The chain joins TRBV12-3 or TRBV12-4 to TRBJ2-5; D perhaps matches TRBD2 (5 bases). The CDR3 is made up of 12 amino acids. V was clipped by 5 bases and J by 5 bases, with 9 bases between them. CDR3 amino acids: CASSPLAETQYF. The CDR3 DNA sequence: TGTGCCAGCAGTCCCTTAGCGGAGACCCAGTACTTC.

The chain recombines TRBV24-1 with TRBJ2-7; 8 nucleotides align to TRBD2. Germline lookup yields CDR1 KGHDR and CDR2 SFDVKD. V lost 6 bases to trimming and J lost 0 bases; unmatched junction nucleotides: 3. CDR3 length equals 14 residues. The CDR3 nucleotides are TGTGCCACCAGTATGAGCGGGAGCTCCTACGAGCAGTACTTC. It yields the protein CATSMSGSSYEQYF.

V and J are TRBV13 and TRBJ1-2, with 9 positions matching TRBD1. The germline V gene encodes CDR1 PRHDT and CDR2 FYEKMQ (reference sequence). With 4 bases clipped from V and 6 bases from J, the junction kept 6 bases outside the gene matches. The CDR3 length is 14 residues. CDR3 region: CASSYRDRAHGYTF. CDR3 DNA sequence: TGTGCCAGCAGCTACCGGGACAGGGCTCATGGCTACACCTTC.

The V gene is TRBV11-2, the J gene TRBJ2-5; 7 nucleotides match TRBD1. The CDR3 runs to 15 residues. Germline V CDR1 and CDR2: SGHAT, FQNNGV. The V gene end was trimmed by 5 bases and the J gene end by 5 bases; junction bases not matched to a gene: 11. The DNA for the CDR3 is TGTGCCAGCAGCCACTACAGGGGCGCTCCGGAGACCCAGTACTTC. It specifies CASSHYRGAPETQYF.

The V and J genes are TRBV6-2 or TRBV6-3 and TRBJ2-7; 8 bases align to TRBD1. Trimming took 5 bases from V and 13 from J; bases not matched to a gene: 16. Germline V gives CDR1 MNHEY, CDR2 SVGEGT. The CDR3 contains 14 residues. CDR3 protein: CASSPRGQGGTKYF. Here the CDR3 DNA reads TGTGCCAGCAGTCCCCGAGGACAGGGTGGTACTAAATACTTC.

This clonotype was observed many times. The CDR3 nucleotides read TGTGCCAGCAGTCGGCCGGGACAGATATACAATGAGCAGTTCTTC. Protein product: CASSRPGQIYNEQFF. This sequence joins TRBV12-3 or TRBV12-4 and TRBJ2-1; 7 nucleotides line up with TRBD1. The CDR3 is made up of 15 amino acids. The V and J ends lost 5 bases and 4 bases, in that order; junction bases with no gene match: 8.

This clonotype was counted at least ten times. The chain uses TRBV7-2 and TRBJ2-6; no clear D gene. This CDR3 has 14 amino acids. The V end was cut by 8 bases, the J end by 3 bases, with 11 bases between. Per the germline V gene, CDR1 is SGHTA and CDR2 is FQGNSA. The CDR3 region is CASRLLSGANVLTF. The CDR3 DNA sequence: TGTGCCAGCCGCCTACTGAGTGGGGCCAACGTCCTGACTTTC.

V usage is TRBV20-1 and J usage is TRBJ2-1; D unclear. From germline, CDR1 is DFQATT and CDR2 SNEGSKA (reference sequence). The CDR3 is made up of 11 amino acids. Trimming removed 3 bases at V and 9 bases at J, with 9 bases between. The CDR3 nucleotides read TGCAGTGCTAGTTTAGCTAGTGAGCAGTTCTTC. It codes for CSASLASEQFF.